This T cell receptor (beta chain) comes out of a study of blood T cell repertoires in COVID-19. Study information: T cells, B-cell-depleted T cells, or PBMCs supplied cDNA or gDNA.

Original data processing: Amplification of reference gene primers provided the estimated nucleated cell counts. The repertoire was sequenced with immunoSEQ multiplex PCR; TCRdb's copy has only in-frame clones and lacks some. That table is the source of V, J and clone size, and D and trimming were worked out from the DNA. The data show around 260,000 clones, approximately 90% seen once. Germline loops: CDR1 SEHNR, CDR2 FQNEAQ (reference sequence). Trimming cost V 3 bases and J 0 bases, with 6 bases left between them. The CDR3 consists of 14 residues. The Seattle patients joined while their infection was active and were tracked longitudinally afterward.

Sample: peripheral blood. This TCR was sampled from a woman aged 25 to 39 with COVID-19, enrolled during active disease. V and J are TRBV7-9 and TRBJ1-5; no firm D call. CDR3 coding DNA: TGTGCCAGCAGCTTGGGAGATAGCAATCAGCCCCAGCATTTT. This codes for CASSLGDSNQPQHF.